Following are 26 T cell receptor beta chains from one sample sequenced in a study of T cell repertoires in cytomegalovirus infection. MiXCR, run by TCRdb on the reads, gives a single entry per CDR3 protein. This sample has around 100,000 distinct CDR3 sequences, with 10% found just once. These receptors lack a known antigen. Sequenced input: PBMCs, sequenced either directly or after in vitro stimulation (not recorded which). The source is a human donor in good health (CMV status not recorded). Some clones in this sample may be carry-over from other donors' samples.

This clonotype was observed many times. The chain uses TRBV7-2 and TRBJ1-5; weak D call: TRBD1 (5 bases). Trimming removed 8 bases at V and 4 bases at J, with 15 bases between. CDR1 and CDR2 (germline): SGHTA, FQGNSA. The CDR3 is 14 amino acids. The CDR3 here is CASCRRDANQPQHF. The CDR3 DNA sequence: TGTGCCAGCTGCCGGAGGGACGCTAATCAGCCCCAGCATTTT.

V gene TRBV7-6 combines with J gene TRBJ2-1, with D maybe TRBD2 (6 bases). Deletions cut 3 bases from V and 3 bases from J, with 9 bases between. The germline CDR1 and CDR2 sequences are SGHVS and FNYEAQ. The CDR3 totals 14 residues. The CDR3 is CASSFTGDYNEQFF. The CDR3 DNA follows: TGTGCCAGCAGCTTTACGGGGGACTACAATGAGCAGTTCTTC.

This clonotype was recorded many times. The V gene is TRBV7-6, the J gene TRBJ2-3; 11 nucleotides line up with TRBD2. Per germline, CDR1 SGHVS and CDR2 FNYEAQ. J was trimmed by 4 bases and V by 1 base; bases with no gene match: 7. The CDR3 has 17 residues. The CDR3: CASSLDTSGSLADTQYF. In DNA form, the CDR3 reads TGTGCCAGCAGCTTAGACACTAGCGGGAGTTTAGCAGATACGCAGTATTTT. The variable domain in full, with the rest retrieved from reference TRBV7-6 and TRBJ2-3, is GAGVSQSPRYKVTKRGQDVALRCDPISGHVSLYWYRQALGQGPEFLTYFNYEAQQDKSGLPNDRFSAERPEGSISTLTIQRTEQRDSAMYRCASSLDTSGSLADTQYFGPGTRLTVL.

This clonotype was picked up many times. This rearrangement joins TRBV7-2 to TRBJ2-7; a weak D match, TRBD1 (5 bases). Germline V lookup: CDR1 SGHTA, CDR2 FQGNSA. V lost 2 bases, J lost 3 bases, and 14 bases lay in between. CDR3 length: 15 residues. CDR3 region: CASSLRPGKDYEQYF. For the CDR3, the DNA is TGTGCCAGCAGCTTAAGGCCAGGGAAGGACTACGAGCAGTACTTC.

This chain joins TRBV28 and TRBJ2-7; TRBD2 matches at 9 bases. V lost 1 base and J lost 2; bases outside the gene matches: 0. CDR3 length: 14 residues. CDR1 is MDHEN, CDR2 SYDVKM, per germline. The CDR3 DNA follows: TGTGCCAGCAGTTTATCTAGCGGGACCTACGAGCAGTACTTC. It translates to CASSLSSGTYEQYF.

This clonotype was seen ten or more times. The rearrangement links TRBV6-6 to TRBJ1-3, with D possibly TRBD1 on 5 matching bases. V lost 0 bases and J 4 bases, leaving 16 bases between the germline ends. Germline CDR1 is MNHNY and CDR2 is SVGAGI (reference sequence). This CDR3 spans 17 amino acids. DNA for the CDR3: TGTGCCAGCAGTTACTCGAGGGGTAGTATACCGGGAAACACCATATATTTT. Its protein product is CASSYSRGSIPGNTIYF.

As concerns this clonotype: A much larger clone lies a single base off, so this may be a read error. This is likely a read error, given that the CDR3 carries no conserved phenylalanine or tryptophan at its end. The rearrangement joins TRBV6-8 to TRBJ2-2; 9 nucleotides line up with TRBD1. V was pared by 8 bases and J by 6 bases, with 16 bases of the junction left unmatched. From germline, CDR1 is MNHGY and CDR2 SAAAGT. CDR3 length: 17 amino acids. For the CDR3, the DNA is TGTGCCAGCGGAGGACAGGGGCAATCGGGCTTTGCCGGGGAGCTGTTTCTT. Encoded protein: CASGGQGQSGFAGELFL.

This clonotype occurred a few times. DNA for the CDR3: TGTGCCAGCAGCTTAGATATATGGTTCGGGAGCACCGGGGAGCTGTTTTTT. Encoded protein: CASSLDIWFGSTGELFF. This chain uses TRBV7-2 with TRBJ2-2; D might be TRBD2 (6 bases). Per germline, CDR1 SGHTA and CDR2 FQGNSA. V was clipped by 1 base and J by 4 bases, with 16 bases between them. CDR3 length equals 17 residues.

This clonotype appeared many times. This chain connects TRBV12-3 or TRBV12-4 to TRBJ2-5; TRBD1 matches 10 bases. Trimming cost V 6 bases and J 5 bases; bases outside gene matches: 9. The CDR3 loop spans 15 amino acids. CDR3 region: CASSSGQGPGETQYF. The CDR3 DNA reads as TGTGCCAGCAGCTCGGGACAGGGGCCTGGGGAGACCCAGTACTTC.

This clonotype was seen many times. The V and J genes are TRBV12-3 or TRBV12-4 and TRBJ2-1; D call uncertain. The length of the CDR3 is 12 residues. Deletions cut 6 bases from V and 8 bases from J, with 11 bases between. In DNA form, the CDR3 reads TGTGCCAGCAGGCCTCGTGGGTATGAGCAGTTCTTC. Translation gives CASRPRGYEQFF.

The chain employs TRBV5-4 and TRBJ2-5, with TRBD2 matching 7 bases. J lost 1 base, V lost 5 bases, and 5 bases had no gene match. The length of the CDR3 is 14 residues. The V gene's germline CDR1 is SGHNT and CDR2 YYREEE (reference sequence). DNA of the CDR3: TGTGCCAGCAGGGGGGGGAGGGCCCAAGAGACCCAGTACTTC. Its translation: CASRGGRAQETQYF.

This clonotype was observed a handful of times. The CDR3 here is CAWSVLSNTGELFF. The CDR3 DNA reads as TGTGCCTGGAGTGTATTATCGAACACCGGGGAGCTGTTTTTT. The V call is TRBV30, the J call TRBJ2-2, with D unclear. Germline CDR1 is GTSNPN and CDR2 is SVGIG (reference sequence). The V end lost 0 bases, the J end lost 0 bases, and 5 bases lay between the germline ends. The CDR3 covers 14 residues.

The rearrangement uses TRBV19 and TRBJ1-1; D is perhaps TRBD1 (5 bases). V lost 5 bases and J 1 base, leaving 8 bases between the germline ends. The germline V gene encodes CDR1 LNHDA and CDR2 SQIVND (reference sequence). There are 13 residues in the CDR3. The CDR3 is CASSDDRNTEAFF. CDR3 in DNA: TGTGCCAGTAGTGACGACAGGAACACTGAAGCTTTCTTT.

The sample holds many counts of this clonotype. The V and J genes are TRBV7-9 and TRBJ2-7; D gene unclear. The CDR3 loop spans 13 amino acids. The V end lost 7 bases, the J end lost 0 bases, and 10 bases lay between the germline ends. The germline gives CDR1 SEHNR, CDR2 FQNEAQ (reference sequence). CDR3 DNA: TGTGCCAGCACCCCGGTAGGCTCCTACGAGCAGTACTTC. This sequence encodes CASTPVGSYEQYF.

This clonotype came up many times. The chain employs TRBV7-2 and TRBJ1-1; D is uncertain. V lost 2 bases and J lost 4, with 11 bases in between. Germline CDR1 and CDR2: SGHTA and FQGNSA. The CDR3 is 14 residues long. CDR3 sequence reads: CASSLQGGSTEAFF. The CDR3 DNA reads as TGTGCCAGCAGCTTACAAGGTGGTAGCACTGAAGCTTTCTTT.

V and J are TRBV12-3 or TRBV12-4 and TRBJ2-7, with D maybe TRBD2 (7 bases). CDR3 size: 13 residues. The V end was cut by 6 bases, the J end by 3 bases, with 12 bases between. The CDR3 sequence: CASSLGGHYEQYF. The CDR3 nucleotides are TGTGCCAGCAGCTTGGGGGGGCACTACGAGCAGTACTTC.

In this sample, this clonotype turned up a few times. The chain has TRBV28 and TRBJ2-7; no clear D. Looked up from germline, CDR1 is MDHEN and CDR2 is SYDVKM. This CDR3 is 11 amino acids long. Trimming cost V 5 bases and J 5 bases, with 7 bases left between them. The CDR3 nucleotides are TGTGCCAGCAGTCCCCGGAACGAGCAGTACTTC. This encodes CASSPRNEQYF.

The CDR3 sequence is CASSLSGEEKLFF. CDR3 bases: TGTGCCAGCAGCTTAAGCGGGGAAGAAAAACTGTTTTTT. The V call is TRBV7-2, the J call TRBJ1-4; D unclear. Per the germline V gene, CDR1 is SGHTA and CDR2 is FQGNSA. The length of the CDR3 is 13 residues. V was clipped by 2 bases and J by 8 bases, with 9 bases between them. Full variable domain (remainder filled in from reference TRBV7-2 and TRBJ1-4): GAGVSQSPSNKVTEKGKDVELRCDPISGHTALYWYRQSLGQGLEFLIYFQGNSAPDKSGLPSDRFSAERTGGSVSTLTIQRTQQEDSAVYLCASSLSGEEKLFFGSGTQLSVL.

This clonotype has more than one count but fewer than ten. The chain carries TRBV7-9 and TRBJ1-3; TRBD1 is a possible D gene (5 bases). The CDR3 covers 17 residues. Looked up from germline, CDR1 is SEHNR and CDR2 is FQNEAQ (reference sequence). The V end lost 6 bases, the J end lost 0 bases, and 18 bases lay between the germline ends. The CDR3 DNA sequence: TGTGCCAGCAGGGACCCCCAACAGGAACGCTCTGGAAACACCATATATTTT. It specifies CASRDPQQERSGNTIYF. Together with reference TRBV7-9 and TRBJ1-3, the CDR3 gives the full variable domain: DTGVSQNPRHKITKRGQNVTFRCDPISEHNRLYWYRQTLGQGPEFLTYFQNEAQLEKSRLLSDRFSAERPKGSFSTLEIQRTEQGDSAMYLCASRDPQQERSGNTIYFGEGSWLTVV.

This clonotype was detected ten times or more. V is TRBV12-3 or TRBV12-4 and J is TRBJ1-3; D is perhaps TRBD1 (5 bases). V was clipped by 7 bases and J by 0 bases, with 10 bases between them. The CDR3 runs to 14 residues. The CDR3, as DNA: TGTGCCAGCACCGCGACAGTCTCTGGAAACACCATATATTTT. Residues: CASTATVSGNTIYF.

This clonotype was seen a handful of times. The chain has TRBV7-8 and TRBJ1-1; D unclear. Germline V gene sequence: CDR1 SGHVS, CDR2 FQNEAQ. The CDR3 runs to 12 residues. Between the trimmed V and J ends, which lost 8 bases and 0 bases, there was a span of 7 bases. CDR3 loop: CASRPLNTEAFF. The CDR3 DNA is TGTGCCAGCCGCCCGTTGAACACTGAAGCTTTCTTT.

Ten or more counts support this clonotype. This chain joins TRBV7-2 and TRBJ2-5, with D possibly matching TRBD2 (7 bases). Trimming left V 5 bases short and J 5 bases short, with 18 bases between. This CDR3 is 15 amino acids long. Looked up from germline, CDR1 is SGHTA and CDR2 is FQGNSA. CDR3 nucleotide sequence: TGTGCCAGCAGCGCCCGGGGGGCGCCCGGGGAGACCCAGTACTTC. As protein: CASSARGAPGETQYF.

This clonotype was counted many times. The chain has TRBV28 and TRBJ2-1; 10 positions agree with TRBD2. CDR3 size: 17 residues. Germline loops: CDR1 MDHEN, CDR2 SYDVKM. V lost 6 bases, J lost 4 bases, and 12 bases stayed unmatched. In DNA, the CDR3 is TGTGCCAGCAGGTCGACTAGCGGGCTCACCCGGTACAATGAGCAGTTCTTC. Translation gives CASRSTSGLTRYNEQFF.

The V call is TRBV20-1, the J call TRBJ1-1; perhaps TRBD1 as D (6 bases). The CDR3 extends over 14 amino acids. From germline, CDR1 is DFQATT and CDR2 SNEGSKA (reference sequence). V lost 0 bases to trimming and J lost 0 bases, with 8 bases between them. The CDR3 loop is CSAREDSLNTEAFF. The CDR3 coding sequence is TGCAGTGCTAGAGAGGACAGCTTGAACACTGAAGCTTTCTTT.

The chain uses TRBV10-3 and TRBJ2-7; a weak D match, TRBD1 (5 bases). The CDR3 runs to 13 residues. Trimming stripped 2 bases from V and 4 bases from J, with 9 bases between. The germline V gene encodes CDR1 ENHRY and CDR2 SYGVKD. The CDR3 spells CAISEVQGYEQYV. In DNA, the CDR3 is TGTGCCATCAGTGAGGTCCAGGGTTACGAGCAGTACGTC.

In this sample, this clonotype turned up many times. This chain joins TRBV6-4 and TRBJ1-2; possible D gene TRBD1, 5 bases. Trimming left V 5 bases short and J 2 bases short, with 15 bases between. The CDR3 totals 15 residues. From germline, CDR1 is MRHNA and CDR2 SNTAGT. Here the CDR3 reads CASSLEVGGNYGYTF. The CDR3 DNA reads TGTGCCAGCAGTCTCGAGGTCGGGGGAAACTATGGCTACACCTTC.